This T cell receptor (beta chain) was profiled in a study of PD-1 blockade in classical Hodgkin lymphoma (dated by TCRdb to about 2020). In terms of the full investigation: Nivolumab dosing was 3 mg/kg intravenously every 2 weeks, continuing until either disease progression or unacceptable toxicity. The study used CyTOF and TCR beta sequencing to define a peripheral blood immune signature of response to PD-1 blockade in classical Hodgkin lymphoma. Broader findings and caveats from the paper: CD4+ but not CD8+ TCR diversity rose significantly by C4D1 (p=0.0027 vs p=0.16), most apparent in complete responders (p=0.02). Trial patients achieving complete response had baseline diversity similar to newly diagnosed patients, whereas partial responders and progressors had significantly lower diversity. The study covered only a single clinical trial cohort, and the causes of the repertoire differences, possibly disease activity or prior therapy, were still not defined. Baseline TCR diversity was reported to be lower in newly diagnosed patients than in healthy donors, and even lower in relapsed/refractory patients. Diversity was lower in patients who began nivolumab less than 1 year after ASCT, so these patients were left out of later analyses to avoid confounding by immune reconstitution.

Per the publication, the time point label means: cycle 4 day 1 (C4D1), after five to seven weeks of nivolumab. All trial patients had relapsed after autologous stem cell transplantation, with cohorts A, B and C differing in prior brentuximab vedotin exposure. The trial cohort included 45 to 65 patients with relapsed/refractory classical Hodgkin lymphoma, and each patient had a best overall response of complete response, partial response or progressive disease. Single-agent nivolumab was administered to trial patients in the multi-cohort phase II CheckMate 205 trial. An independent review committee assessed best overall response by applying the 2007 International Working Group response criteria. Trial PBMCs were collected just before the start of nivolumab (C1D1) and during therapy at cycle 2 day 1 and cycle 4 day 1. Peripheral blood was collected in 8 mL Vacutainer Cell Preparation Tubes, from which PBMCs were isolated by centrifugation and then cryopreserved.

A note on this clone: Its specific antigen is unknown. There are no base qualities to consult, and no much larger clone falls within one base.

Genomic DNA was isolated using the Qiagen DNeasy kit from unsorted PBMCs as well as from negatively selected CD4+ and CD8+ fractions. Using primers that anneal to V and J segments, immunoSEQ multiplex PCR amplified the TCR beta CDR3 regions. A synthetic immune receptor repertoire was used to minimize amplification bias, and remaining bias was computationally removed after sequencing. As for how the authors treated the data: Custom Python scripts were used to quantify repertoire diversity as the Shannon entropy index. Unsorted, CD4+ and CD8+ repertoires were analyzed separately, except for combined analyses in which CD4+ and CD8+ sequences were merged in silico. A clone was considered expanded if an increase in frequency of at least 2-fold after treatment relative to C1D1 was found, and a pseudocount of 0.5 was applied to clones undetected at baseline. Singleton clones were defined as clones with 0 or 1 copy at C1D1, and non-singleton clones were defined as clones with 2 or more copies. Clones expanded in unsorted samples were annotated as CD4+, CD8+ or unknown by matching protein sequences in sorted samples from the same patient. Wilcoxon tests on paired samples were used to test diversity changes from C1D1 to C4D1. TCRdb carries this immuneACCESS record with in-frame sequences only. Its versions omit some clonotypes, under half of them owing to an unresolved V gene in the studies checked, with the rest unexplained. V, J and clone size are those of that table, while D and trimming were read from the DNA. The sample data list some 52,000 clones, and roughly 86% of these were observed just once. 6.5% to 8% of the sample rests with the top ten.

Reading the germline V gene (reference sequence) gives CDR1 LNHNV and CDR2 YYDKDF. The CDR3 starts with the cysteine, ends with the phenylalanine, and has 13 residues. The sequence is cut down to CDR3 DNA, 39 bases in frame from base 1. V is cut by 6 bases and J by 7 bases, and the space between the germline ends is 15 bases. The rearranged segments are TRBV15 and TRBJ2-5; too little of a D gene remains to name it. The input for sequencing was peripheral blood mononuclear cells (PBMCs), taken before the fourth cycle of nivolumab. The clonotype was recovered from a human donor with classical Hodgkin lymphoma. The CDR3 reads CATSRRVIGTQYF. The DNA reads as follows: TGTGCCACCAGTCGCCGGGTGATTGGGACCCAGTACTTC.